This TCR beta chain was obtained from a study of cytomegalovirus exposure and HLA in healthy donors. The PCR made use of 60 Vbeta and 13 Jbeta primers. Produced via immunoSEQ multiplex PCR; TCRdb's table is partial and in-frame only. The table records 95,000 to 150,000 clones, approximately 72% of them present only once. The V gene's germline CDR1 is SGHDT and CDR2 YYEEEE. V was clipped by 4 bases and J by 8 bases; unmatched bases: 3. The CDR3 has 13 amino acids. Remarks on this clone: Its antigen is not identified.

Among the donors, all were healthy bone marrow donors. Study results and limitations: A missense variant in DCLRE1C was later tied to TCR beta V- and J-gene trimming.

This TCR came from a woman aged 45-65 years in good health and CMV-seropositive. The chain uses TRBV5-6 and TRBJ1-4; 9 bases align to TRBD1. The source material was PBMCs. The CDR3 loop reads CASSKDRGEKLFF. The CDR3 DNA sequence: TGTGCCAGCAGCAAGGACAGGGGCGAAAAACTGTTTTTT.